The rows below give T cell receptor beta chains drawn from one sample of a study of blood T cell repertoires in COVID-19. Clones were read by immunoSEQ multiplex PCR, and TCRdb kept only the in-frame ones, dropping some. The sample includes some 160,000 clones, approximately 85% of them seen just once. Sequenced sample: peripheral blood. These receptors were taken from a woman of 80 years or more with COVID-19, enrolled during active disease. CDR3s include the opening cysteine and the closing phenylalanine or tryptophan. A D gene is named only where the DNA matches it firmly. Not every row has a clone size; where given, it reads once, few, many or a size class.

TRBV29-1,TRBD2,.,TRBJ2-1,TGCAGCGTGGCCCAACTAGCGGGAATTAAACGGAGAAGTGCGAATGAGCAGTTCTTC,CSVAQLAGIKRRSANEQFF
TRBV7-2,.,.,TRBJ1-2,TGTGCCAGCAGCGCAAAACAGGGATCCGGCTACACCTTC,CASSAKQGSGYTF
TRBV5-1,.,.,TRBJ1-1,TGCGCCAGCGGAGCAGGGCCGGGGAACACTGAAGCTTTCTTT,CASGAGPGNTEAFF
TRBV5-1,.,.,TRBJ2-3,TGCGCCAGCGGCGACTATTCGACTAGCACAGATACGCAGTATTTT,CASGDYSTSTDTQYF
TRBV18,.,.,TRBJ1-2,TGTGCCAGCTCACCATCATCGGAGGGGAGCACCTTC,CASSPSSEGSTF
TRBV25-1,TRBD1,.,TRBJ1-2,TGTGCCAGCAGACAATTAGACAGGGGGGTCTATGGCTACACCTTC,CASRQLDRGVYGYTF
TRBV19,.,once,TRBJ1-2,TGTGCCAGTGTCCGGGACACCTCTGACTATGGCTACACCTTC,CASVRDTSDYGYTF
TRBV6-4,TRBD2,.,TRBJ2-7,TGTGCCAGCAGTCCGGAGGCGGGAGCTCCCTACGAGCAGTACTTC,CASSPEAGAPYEQYF
TRBV4-2,TRBD2,.,TRBJ2-7,TGTGCCAGCAGCCGATCGGGACTAGCCGGCGAGCAGTACTTC,CASSRSGLAGEQYF
TRBV20-1,TRBD2,.,TRBJ2-1,TGCAGTGCTAGAGGACTAGCTGAGCAGTTCTTC,CSARGLAEQFF
TRBV7-8,.,.,TRBJ1-6,TGTGCCAGCAGCACCCGGTGGGGGGGTAATTCACCCCTCCACTTT,CASSTRWGGNSPLHF
TRBV6-5,TRBD1,.,TRBJ1-3,TGTGCCAGCAGAGGGACAGCCGGAAACACCATATATTTT,CASRGTAGNTIYF
TRBV7-9,.,.,TRBJ1-1,TGTGCCAGCAGCCCAACAGAGGGCACTGAAGCTTTCTTT,CASSPTEGTEAFF
TRBV24-1,TRBD1,.,TRBJ2-3,TGTGCCACCAGTGATTCCCGGACAGGGGGCACAGATACGCAGTATTTT,CATSDSRTGGTDTQYF
TRBV18,TRBD2,.,TRBJ2-7,TGTGCCAGCTCACCAACGAGGCTAGCGGGAGTCTACGAGCAGTACTTC,CASSPTRLAGVYEQYF
TRBV29-1,.,.,TRBJ2-1,TGCAGCGCTGACAGGGCGGGGTCCAATGAGCAGTTCTTC,CSADRAGSNEQFF
TRBV6-5,TRBD1,.,TRBJ1-1,TGTGCCAGCAGTTACGGGACAGGGGGCCGAGCTTTCTTT,CASSYGTGGRAFF
TRBV29-1,.,few,TRBJ2-3,TGCAGCGTTGAAGATAGAGGGGCGGCGGGGGATACGCAGTATTTT,CSVEDRGAAGDTQYF
TRBV5-1,.,.,TRBJ2-3,TGCGCCAGCAGCTTGGAACATAACACAGATACGCAGTATTTT,CASSLEHNTDTQYF
TRBV5-1,.,.,TRBJ2-1,TGCGCCAGCAGCTTGGCACAGATCTACAATGAGCAGTTCTTC,CASSLAQIYNEQFF
TRBV27,.,.,TRBJ1-1,TGTGCCAGCAATCGGGTTTCAGGGAGGTACACTGAAGCTTTCTTT,CASNRVSGRYTEAFF
TRBV20-1,.,.,TRBJ2-3,TGCAGTCCGGTTTGGGATACGCAGTATTTT,CSPVWDTQYF
TRBV28,.,once,TRBJ1-6,TGTGCCAGCACAGGAAATTCACCCCTCCACTTT,CASTGNSPLHF
TRBV19,.,.,TRBJ1-5,TGTGCCAGTAGTATCTGGCAGAATAGCAATCAGCCCCAGCATTTT,CASSIWQNSNQPQHF
TRBV7-9,TRBD1,.,TRBJ1-2,TGTGCCAGCAGCCTCCGGAGGCCGGGACAGGGAACGAGGGGCTACACCTTC,CASSLRRPGQGTRGYTF
TRBV7-9,.,.,TRBJ1-2,TGTGCCAGCAGCTTAGTGGGCAGGGTGGAGTATGGCTACACCTTC,CASSLVGRVEYGYTF
TRBV6-6,.,.,TRBJ2-7,TGTGCCAGCAGGAGGGATCGGGGCTCCTACGAGCAGTACTTC,CASRRDRGSYEQYF
TRBV7-2,.,.,TRBJ1-2,TGTGCCAGCAGCTTAGCACAGGGAGATGGCTACACCTTC,CASSLAQGDGYTF
TRBV5-1,TRBD2,.,TRBJ2-1,TGCGCCAGCAGCTTGAGTCTAGCGGGAGGGGTTAATGAGCAGTTCTTC,CASSLSLAGGVNEQFF
TRBV10-3,TRBD2,once,TRBJ2-7,TGTGCCATCAGTGTAGTGGGACTAGCGGGTGATAGCTCCTACGAGCAGTACTTC,CAISVVGLAGDSSYEQYF
TRBV5-5,.,.,TRBJ2-2,TGTGCCAGCAGCTTGCGACTCCCCCAGAACACCGGGGAGCTGTTTTTT,CASSLRLPQNTGELFF
TRBV9,TRBD1,.,TRBJ1-2,TGTGCCAGCAGCACCCACCCACAGGGGATTAACTATGGCTACACCTTC,CASSTHPQGINYGYTF
TRBV7-8,TRBD1,.,TRBJ2-7,TGTGCCAGCAGCTTAGCGGACAGGGTCTACGAGCAGTACTTC,CASSLADRVYEQYF
TRBV6-1,TRBD1,few,TRBJ1-3,TGTGCCAGCAGTGACCCTCGGACAGGGTACTTTGGAAACACCATATATTTT,CASSDPRTGYFGNTIYF
TRBV6-5,.,.,TRBJ2-7,TGTGCCAGCACTGCTAGCGTTTACGAGCAGTACTTC,CASTASVYEQYF
TRBV7-9,TRBD2,.,TRBJ2-2,TGTGCCAGCAGCCGACTAGCGGACACCGGGGAGCTGTTTTTT,CASSRLADTGELFF
TRBV5-6,TRBD1,.,TRBJ2-1,TGTGCCAGCAGCTCCAACCGGGACAGGGCTTCGGATGAGCAGTTCTTC,CASSSNRDRASDEQFF
TRBV6-4,TRBD1,.,TRBJ1-6,TGTGCCAGCAGTCGGGACAGCGAATCACCCCTCCACTTT,CASSRDSESPLHF
TRBV27,TRBD1,.,TRBJ2-6,TGTGCCAGCAATGCCGGGACAGGGCGGCCTGGGGCCAACGTCCTGACTTTC,CASNAGTGRPGANVLTF
TRBV5-1,.,.,TRBJ2-1,TGCGCCAGCAGCTTGGCCGGAGGACTCGTGGAATTTGAGCAGTTCTTC,CASSLAGGLVEFEQFF
TRBV7-2,TRBD2,.,TRBJ2-7,TGTGCCAGCAGCTCAACCGGGACTAACTCCTACGAGCAGTACTTC,CASSSTGTNSYEQYF
TRBV5-1,.,.,TRBJ1-5,TGCGCCAGCAGCTTGGGGCCACAGGGATCAAGCAATCAGCCCCAGCATTTT,CASSLGPQGSSNQPQHF
TRBV7-9,.,.,TRBJ2-5,TGTGCCAGCAGCTTTCTCGAGACCCAGTACTTC,CASSFLETQYF
TRBV3-1/TRBV3-2,TRBD1,once,TRBJ1-2,TGTGCCAGCAGCCAAGGACAGGGGGAAATTGGCTACACCTTC,CASSQGQGEIGYTF
TRBV30,.,.,TRBJ2-6,TGTGCCTGGACCTTCGACAGCCTTCCTCCCTCTGGGGCCAACGTCCTGACTTTC,CAWTFDSLPPSGANVLTF
TRBV5-1,.,.,TRBJ2-7,TGCGCCAGCAGCTTGGATCAGCGTATTTCCGAGCAGTACTTC,CASSLDQRISEQYF
TRBV27,.,.,TRBJ1-1,TGTGCCAGCAGTGAGTACTGGTCAGGGACTGAAGCTTTCTTT,CASSEYWSGTEAFF
TRBV2,.,few,TRBJ2-2,TGTGCCAGCAGTGTTTCCTACACCGGGGAGCTGTTTTTT,CASSVSYTGELFF
TRBV20-1,.,.,TRBJ1-4,TGCAGTGCTAGTGCCGCGAGTGAAAAACTGTTTTTT,CSASAASEKLFF
TRBV11-2,.,.,TRBJ1-2,TGTGCCAGCAGCCATCAGGGTTACGTGTATGGCTACACCTTC,CASSHQGYVYGYTF
TRBV15,TRBD2,.,TRBJ2-3,TGTGCCACCAGCAGAGTAGCGGGAACAGATACGCAGTATTTT,CATSRVAGTDTQYF
TRBV19,.,once,TRBJ1-1,TGTGCCAGTAGTATAGATCGTCTTAACACTGAAGCTTTCTTT,CASSIDRLNTEAFF
TRBV5-1,.,.,TRBJ1-6,TGCGCCAGCAGCTTGGGGGGCTTCGAATCACCCCTCCACTTT,CASSLGGFESPLHF